The text below deals with one TCR beta chain. These data are taken from a study of blood T cell repertoires in COVID-19. The data were produced by immunoSEQ multiplex PCR, yet TCRdb's version contains in-frame clones alone and is incomplete. Among approximately 120,000 clones, 70% to 90% were seen once, and the ten largest hold roughly 1.2%. Germline V CDR1 and CDR2: MNHNS, SASEGT. Trimming pared 3 bases from V and 5 bases from J, leaving 13 bases between. The CDR3 sequence is 14 residues long. The V gene is TRBV6-1, the J gene TRBJ2-5, with D possibly TRBD2 on 5 matching bases. The TCR comes from an elderly woman with acute or convalescent COVID-19. The material sequenced was peripheral blood. The CDR3 DNA is TGTGCCAGCAGTGATTTCGGGGTGCACGAGACCCAGTACTTC. It is translated as CASSDFGVHETQYF.